These 20 T cell receptor beta chains share one sample of origin, sequenced in a study of T cells after posttransplantation cyclophosphamide (dated by TCRdb to about 2016). Interpreted using the paper, the treatment or condition label stands for: high-dose cyclophosphamide on days +3 and +4 as single-agent GVHD prophylaxis. Busulfan and fludarabine conditioning, a related or unrelated marrow graft, and cyclophosphamide on days +3 and +4 were given to PTCy patients. Libraries were made using the immunoSEQ multiplex PCR assay. TCRdb's version of the immuneACCESS table is confined to in-frame rearrangements and falls short of the full clone set. An unresolved V gene accounts for under half of the shortfall where checked; the remainder is of unknown origin. This sample holds 16,000 or so clones in total, without any singletons. The ten most abundant clones make up 0.45% to 0.65% of the sample. The sample was PBMCs, taken after allogeneic stem cell transplant with posttransplant cyclophosphamide. These receptor sequences come from a female patient in her 30s who received an allogeneic stem cell transplant from a related donor, was CMV-positive, and had no GVHD. After a transplant, the donor of the graft may account for some T cells.

This clone has ten or more counts. This CDR3 reads CASSHTGGGGETQYF. CDR3 in DNA: TGCGCCAGCAGCCATACAGGGGGGGGAGGGGAGACCCAGTACTTC. V is TRBV4-3 and J is TRBJ2-5; TRBD1 might be the D (8 bases). Trimming removed 3 bases at V and 5 bases at J, with 16 bases between. The CDR3 contains 15 residues. The germline V gene encodes CDR1 LGHNA and CDR2 YSLEER.

There are many counts of this clone. The gene calls are TRBV18 and TRBJ1-2; the D is unclear. V was trimmed by 2 bases and J by 0 bases, leaving 10 bases between them. The CDR3 totals 15 residues. Germline assignment: CDR1 KGHSH and CDR2 LQKENI. CDR3 DNA: TGTGCCAGCTCACCAGAAATAAGAGCTAACTATGGCTACACCTTC. Translating it yields CASSPEIRANYGYTF.

This clone was observed many times. The V gene is TRBV5-1, the J gene TRBJ2-3, with 7 bases lining up with TRBD1. Germline CDR1 SGHRS, CDR2 YFSETQ. The CDR3 length is 16 residues. V was clipped by 6 bases and J by 6 bases; unmatched bases: 16. CDR3 protein: CASTESLDREWDTQYF. The DNA of the CDR3 is TGCGCCAGCACTGAATCATTAGACAGGGAATGGGATACGCAGTATTTT.

This clone was picked up many times. This chain links TRBV10-3 with TRBJ2-7; 11 nucleotides match TRBD2. J was trimmed by 3 bases and V by 0 bases; bases with no gene match: 13. This CDR3 has 19 amino acids. Germline assignment: CDR1 ENHRY and CDR2 SYGVKD. The CDR3 loop is CAISESSGTSGNTLYEQYF. CDR3 nucleotides: TGTGCCATCAGTGAGTCCTCCGGGACTAGCGGAAACACCCTCTACGAGCAGTACTTC.

At least ten counts were recorded for this clone. The rearrangement uses TRBV28 and TRBJ2-3; TRBD1 aligns across 7 bases. J lost 6 bases, V lost 1 base, and 7 bases had no gene match. The CDR3 runs to 15 residues. The germline gives CDR1 MDHEN, CDR2 SYDVKM. CDR3 region: CASSLLDRQVDTQYF. The CDR3 DNA follows: TGTGCCAGCAGTTTATTGGACAGGCAAGTCGATACGCAGTATTTT.

This clone was seen many times. This chain uses TRBV4-2 with TRBJ2-7; 7 positions agree with TRBD2. Germline-derived CDR1 and CDR2 are LGHNA and YNFKEQ. Trimming at V came to 4 bases and at J to 3 bases, leaving 3 bases not matched to a gene. The length of the CDR3 is 13 residues. For the CDR3, the DNA is TGTGCCAGCAGCCGAGGGACTAACTACGAGCAGTACTTC. This sequence encodes CASSRGTNYEQYF.

This clone was recorded many times. The V gene is TRBV4-2, the J gene TRBJ2-3; 14 bases map to TRBD2. Germline CDR1 LGHNA, CDR2 YNFKEQ. V shed 3 bases and J 8 bases; nucleotides not matched to a gene: 16. The CDR3 contains 19 residues. Here the CDR3 reads CASSHLNSGTSGSIGTQYF. For the CDR3, the DNA is TGTGCCAGCAGCCACCTAAATTCCGGGACTAGCGGGAGTATAGGTACGCAGTATTTT.

At least ten counts were recorded for this clone. The chain joins TRBV27 to TRBJ2-3; 10 nucleotides match TRBD2. The CDR3 loop spans 15 amino acids. The V and J ends lost 5 bases and 4 bases, in that order; junction bases with no gene match: 6. Germline V gene sequence: CDR1 MNHEY, CDR2 SMNVEV (reference sequence). CDR3 bases: TGTGCCAGCAGTCCCCTAGCGGGAGTCGCAGATACGCAGTATTTT. It is translated as CASSPLAGVADTQYF.

This clone was detected many times. The chain links TRBV19 to TRBJ1-5, with 8 positions matching TRBD1. After removal of 7 bases from V and 6 bases from J, the junction contained 2 bases not matched to a gene. The length of the CDR3 is 12 residues. Germline V gene sequence: CDR1 LNHDA, CDR2 SQIVND (reference sequence). The CDR3 DNA follows: TGTGCCAGTACGGACAGGGCTCAGCCCCAGCATTTT. Translated: CASTDRAQPQHF. The complete variable domain, with remaining parts taken from reference TRBV19 and TRBJ1-5, reads DGGITQSPKYLFRKEGQNVTLSCEQNLNHDAMYWYRQDPGQGLRLIYYSQIVNDFQKGDIAEGYSVSREKKESFPLTVTSAQKNPTAFYLCASTDRAQPQHFGDGTRLSIL.

In its sample, this clone was seen many times. The chain links TRBV6-5 to TRBJ2-2; no reliable D call. This CDR3 spans 11 amino acids. Germline assignment: CDR1 MNHEY and CDR2 SVGAGI. V lost 5 bases and J lost 7, with 5 bases in between. The CDR3 is CASSHSGELFF. The CDR3 DNA reads as TGTGCCAGCAGTCACAGCGGGGAGCTGTTTTTT.

This clone was found many times. The V call is TRBV9, the J call TRBJ2-1, with TRBD2 matching over 11 bases. Germline CDR1 and CDR2: SGDLS and YYNGEE. V shed 6 bases and J 6 bases; nucleotides not matched to a gene: 2. This CDR3 region has 13 residues. The CDR3 region is CASNLAGGNEQFF. For the CDR3, the DNA is TGTGCCAGCAACCTAGCGGGAGGCAATGAGCAGTTCTTC.

Ten or more counts support this clone. The chain is built from TRBV19 and TRBJ2-2, with 9 bases lining up with TRBD1. This CDR3 region has 19 residues. After removal of 0 bases from V and 1 base from J, the junction contained 9 bases not matched to a gene. Germline V CDR1 and CDR2: LNHDA, SQIVND (reference sequence). The CDR3 here is CASSIDIQQGAKNTGELFF. The CDR3 DNA reads as TGTGCCAGTAGTATAGACATACAACAGGGGGCAAAGAACACCGGGGAGCTGTTTTTT.

This clone was seen repeatedly, ten times or more. The chain uses TRBV7-3 and TRBJ2-2; possibly TRBD1 for D (5 bases). The CDR3 is 17 residues long. CDR1 is SGHTA and CDR2 is FQGTGA in the germline V gene. With 2 bases removed from V and 0 bases from J, the gap between germline ends came to 13 bases. CDR3 bases: TGTGCCAGCAGCTTATCTGCAGGGCTGGCGAACACCGGGGAGCTGTTTTTT. Translated, it gives CASSLSAGLANTGELFF. The full variable domain, its missing parts supplied by reference TRBV7-3 and TRBJ2-2, is GAGVSQTPSNKVTEKGKYVELRCDPISGHTALYWYRQSLGQGPEFLIYFQGTGAADDSGLPNDRFFAVRPEGSVSTLKIQRTERGDSAVYLCASSLSAGLANTGELFFGEGSRLTVL.

This clone appeared many times. The chain recombines TRBV4-3 with TRBJ2-7; D is possibly TRBD2 (5 bases). Trimming stripped 4 bases from V and 1 base from J, with 8 bases between. Looked up from germline, CDR1 is LGHNA and CDR2 is YSLEER. The CDR3 consists of 13 residues. This CDR3 is CASSPSKSYEQYF. CDR3 in DNA: TGCGCCAGCAGCCCTAGCAAGTCCTACGAGCAGTACTTC.

This clone was picked up many times. The chain links TRBV27 to TRBJ2-2, with D perhaps matching TRBD1 (6 bases). Germline V lookup: CDR1 MNHEY, CDR2 SMNVEV (reference sequence). The CDR3 has 18 residues. The V end lost 2 bases, the J end lost 6 bases, and 22 bases lay between the germline ends. CDR3 loop: CASSLHRVPHYLSGELFF. In DNA form, the CDR3 reads TGTGCCAGCAGTTTACACAGGGTGCCCCACTACTTATCCGGGGAGCTGTTTTTT.

There are many counts of this clone. This sample includes further DNA sequences coding for the same CDR3. This chain's CDR3 is CSVEVVGETSSYEQYF. In DNA, the CDR3 is TGCAGCGTTGAGGTAGTAGGGGAGACTAGCTCCTACGAGCAGTACTTC. The chain links TRBV29-1 to TRBJ2-7; maybe TRBD2 (6 bases). Germline CDR1 and CDR2: SQVTM and ANQGSEA. This CDR3 region has 16 residues. V lost 3 bases and J 0 bases, leaving 18 bases between the germline ends.

In its sample, this clone was seen many times. The chain joins TRBV7-9 to TRBJ2-1; 12 nucleotides agree with TRBD1. V was clipped by 3 bases and J by 8 bases; unmatched bases: 5. The CDR3 extends over 15 amino acids. The germline V gene has CDR1 SEHNR and CDR2 FQNEAQ (reference sequence). CDR3 sequence: CASSLSGTGGDEQFF. CDR3 coding DNA: TGTGCCAGCAGCTTGTCTGGGACAGGGGGCGATGAGCAGTTCTTC. The entire variable domain, with the rest obtained from reference TRBV7-9 and TRBJ2-1, is as follows: DTGVSQNPRHKITKRGQNVTFRCDPISEHNRLYWYRQTLGQGPEFLTYFQNEAQLEKSRLLSDRFSAERPKGSFSTLEIQRTEQGDSAMYLCASSLSGTGGDEQFFGPGTRLTVL.

This clone was seen repeatedly, ten times or more. The rearrangement uses TRBV7-9 and TRBJ2-1; 8 positions agree with TRBD1. Trimming cost V 5 bases and J 4 bases; bases outside gene matches: 7. This CDR3 is built from 15 residues. Per germline, CDR1 SEHNR and CDR2 FQNEAQ (reference sequence). This chain's CDR3 is CASSPWTGLYNEQFF. Here the CDR3 DNA reads TGTGCCAGCAGCCCTTGGACAGGGTTGTACAATGAGCAGTTCTTC.

This clone was seen repeatedly, ten times or more. V gene TRBV7-9 combines with J gene TRBJ2-2, with TRBD2 matching 13 bases. V shed 5 bases and J 1 base; nucleotides not matched to a gene: 7. This CDR3 contains 18 residues. The germline V gene has CDR1 SEHNR and CDR2 FQNEAQ (reference sequence). The CDR3 spells CASSHMGLAGKNTGELFF. CDR3 DNA: TGTGCCAGCAGCCACATGGGACTAGCGGGAAAGAACACCGGGGAGCTGTTTTTT.

In this sample, this clone turned up many times. The chain combines TRBV14 with TRBJ1-2, with D unresolved. The CDR3 length is 13 residues. Germline CDR1 reads SGHDN; CDR2 reads FVKESK. Deletions cut 4 bases from V and 2 bases from J, with 8 bases between. The CDR3 DNA follows: TGTGCCAGCAGCCCGGACTTGAACTATGGCTACACCTTC. Translated: CASSPDLNYGYTF.